The clone carrying this T cell receptor (beta chain) was observed many times. Antigen: not known. The data are from a study of T cells in Graves' hyperthyroidism and ophthalmopathy. Study-level background: Staff took peripheral blood when the initial diagnosis was made, before any treatment began. Study-level points and caveats: Researchers found most expanded thyroid clonotypes above 0.001 in blood as well.

RNA transcripts gave rise to amplified TCR beta CDR3 regions. During a first-round RT-PCR of the TCR CDR3, the HTBI primer set was used. TCRdb analysed the multiplex PCR reads with MiXCR anew, one entry per CDR3 protein. This sample has about 200,000 distinct CDR3 sequences, with less than 20% found just once. It was uncontrolled infection, other autoimmune disease, pregnancy or lactation that excluded patients. The authors obtained PBMCs from 10 ml of fresh peripheral blood. V was pared by 7 bases and J by 2 bases, with 12 bases between. The CDR3 is made up of 13 amino acids. Germline values: CDR1 SNHLY, CDR2 FYNNEI.

The source is a woman between 45 and 65 years old with Graves' hyperthyroidism. This chain connects TRBV2 to TRBJ2-7; weak D call: TRBD2 (5 bases). The sample consisted of blood. The CDR3 DNA sequence: TGTGCCAGCAAGGGCCTGACTACCTACGAGCAGTACTTC. It translates to CASKGLTTYEQYF.